The clone carrying this T cell receptor beta chain turned up a few times. The junction had 1 base not matched to a gene; V was cut back by 4 bases and J by 7 bases. This CDR3 has 12 amino acids. Germline V gene sequence: CDR1 MGHDK, CDR2 SYGVNS. The data are from a study of technical replicates of blood from a handful of donors. Only in-frame clones appear in the TCRdb table, and some are missing; sequencing was by immunoSEQ multiplex PCR. Here the sample spans tens of thousands of clones, almost 95% being singletons. The chain carries TRBV25-1 and TRBJ1-1; 9 bases fit TRBD1. The material sequenced was PBMCs. This receptor was identified in a human donor in good health. Some clones in this sample may be carry-over from other donors' samples. The CDR3 region has the DNA TGTGCCAGCAGTGGACAGGGGGTTGAAGCTTTCTTT. Protein product: CASSGQGVEAFF.